These T cell receptor beta chains were read from a single sample in a study of spatial heterogeneity in lung cancer. TCRdb redid the calling of the 5' RACE reads with MiXCR, one entry per CDR3 protein. The sample holds under 30,000 distinct CDR3 sequences; 5.5% to 7% are singletons and the top ten take approximately 20%. Sequenced material: PBMCs, taken at follow-up. These receptors all come from a male donor with early-stage non-small cell lung cancer. The CDR3 runs from the conserved cysteine through the conserved F or W. Rows may omit the clone size; those that give it use once, few, many or a size class.

TRBV20-1	TRBJ1-5	few	CSAGQGGSNQPQHF
TRBV4-2	TRBJ2-3	NA	CASSPGQGRATDTQYF
TRBV12-3/TRBV12-4	TRBJ2-1	NA	CASSTVAYNEQFF
TRBV7-2	TRBJ2-3	few	CASSLQAGSEDTQYF
TRBV13	TRBJ2-3	many	CASSSAGTGVFGDTQYF
TRBV7-2	TRBJ2-1	few	CASSDGVSSYNEQFF
TRBV7-2	TRBJ2-2	NA	CASSTPAGGANTGELFF
TRBV5-1	TRBJ2-3	many	CATRLAGGSADTQYF
TRBV2	TRBJ2-5	many	CASSVGGVQETQYF
TRBV18	TRBJ2-1	many	CASSPPGSNNEQFF
TRBV7-2	TRBJ2-2	many	CASSLDTYTGELFF
TRBV29-1	TRBJ1-1	many	CSVSRTGRNTEAFF
TRBV6-2/TRBV6-3	TRBJ1-1	many	CASRRNTEAFF
TRBV11-3	TRBJ2-1	many	CASSFGLDSNNEQFF
TRBV3-1	TRBJ1-1	many	CASSENLIWNTEAFF
TRBV6-5	TRBJ1-5	few	CASSMPGTNQPQHF
TRBV15	TRBJ1-1	NA	CATSKARDGKDNTEAFF
TRBV5-4	TRBJ1-2	many	CASSLEPAVNYGYTF
TRBV3-1	TRBJ2-3	NA	CASSPLGGSTDTQYF
TRBV7-2	TRBJ1-1	many	CASSLVGFSEAFF
TRBV15	TRBJ2-3	NA	CATSRDKTDTQYF
TRBV29-1	TRBJ1-4	many	CSVGPINEKLFF
TRBV5-6	TRBJ1-1	NA	CASSAQGWRNTEAFF
TRBV10-3	TRBJ2-1	many	CAISLQGGNEQFF
TRBV29-1	TRBJ2-3	many	CSVLGLAGVGTDTQYF
TRBV27	TRBJ1-5	NA	CASSSTDRVGQPQHF
TRBV4-3	TRBJ2-1	many	CASSQNTGSYNEQFF
TRBV5-1	TRBJ2-7	few	CASSSDRGPSYEQYF
TRBV6-5	TRBJ2-1	many	CASSYSRWGTDNEQFF
TRBV29-1	TRBJ2-3	many	CSVEGLAPDTQYF
TRBV12-3/TRBV12-4	TRBJ2-1	many	CASSQEGWSGEQFF
TRBV21-1	TRBJ1-5	many	CASSNSAGMSNQPQHF
TRBV30	TRBJ2-1	NA	CAWSPPDTSYNEQFF
TRBV9	TRBJ2-3	many	CASSATSLVGDTQYF
TRBV6-1	TRBJ1-6	many	CASRLQGFNSPLHF
TRBV27	TRBJ2-4	many	CASSGVGQAKNIQYF
TRBV12-3/TRBV12-4	TRBJ2-1	few	CASSIAGVRYNEQFF
TRBV29-1	TRBJ1-2	few	CSVQPRGPGYGYTF
TRBV19	TRBJ1-1	NA	CASSMGTFTEAFF
TRBV7-8	TRBJ1-1	many	CASSLSSRLNTEAFF
TRBV6-4	TRBJ2-3	NA	CASKLAHSTDTQYF
TRBV4-1	TRBJ1-2	many	CASSQDRQPLNYGYTF
TRBV29-1	TRBJ2-1	many	CSVELQGNYNEQFF
TRBV20-1	TRBJ2-3	many	CSALMPTDTQYF
TRBV7-3	TRBJ1-1	many	CASSFGQGREAFF
TRBV7-9	TRBJ1-5	few	CASSASGVQPQHF
TRBV7-8	TRBJ2-3	few	CASSALQGSTDTQYF
TRBV29-1	TRBJ2-2	many	CSVRGAHANTGELFF
TRBV2	TRBJ1-3	NA	CASGADEGNTIYF
TRBV11-2	TRBJ1-1	NA	CASSSLAENTEAFF